Sequencing of this T cell receptor (beta chain) was carried out in a study of T cells in narcolepsy. Looking at the study overall: Donors had narcolepsy type 1 or type 2, or were healthy controls.

Profiling relied on immunoSEQ multiplex PCR, and the TCRdb table lists in-frame clones only, not all of them. The data contain approximately 16,000 clones, approximately 77% of them seen just once; the ten biggest clones take up around 14%. With respect to this clone: Its antigen is not known.

CDR3 length equals 14 residues. CDR1 MNHEY and CDR2 SVGAGI come from the germline V gene. Trimming removed 1 base at V and 5 bases at J, with 12 bases between. Findings and limits, study-wide: Reportedly, autoreactive clonotypes were serially detected in patients' blood but not controls'. Autoreactive HCRT-specific and TRIB2-specific clonotypes were marked in same-patient CSF-versus-blood CD4+ comparisons.

The chain has TRBV6-5 and TRBJ2-7; tentative D call: TRBD1 (6 bases). The specimen was CD45RA- memory CD8+ T cells from PBMCs. The receptor's source is a human donor with narcolepsy. DNA for the CDR3: TGTGCCAGCAGTTACTACCAGGGGTTAAACGAGCAGTACTTC. Translating gives CASSYYQGLNEQYF.